The T cell receptor (beta chain) described here comes from a study of technical replicates of blood from a handful of donors. The V end was cut by 5 bases, the J end by 5 bases, with 8 bases between. The germline gives CDR1 LNHDA, CDR2 SQIVND (reference sequence). The CDR3 extends over 12 amino acids. Clones were read by immunoSEQ multiplex PCR, and TCRdb kept only the in-frame ones, dropping some. The sample lists 75,000 to 100,000 clones; approximately 94% were seen once. This chain connects TRBV19 to TRBJ2-3; D gene ambiguous. The sample taken for sequencing was T cells isolated from PBMCs. This clonotype was obtained from a human donor in good health. DNA of the CDR3: TGTGCCAGTAGTGACATTCGAGATACGCAGTATTTT. As protein: CASSDIRDTQYF.